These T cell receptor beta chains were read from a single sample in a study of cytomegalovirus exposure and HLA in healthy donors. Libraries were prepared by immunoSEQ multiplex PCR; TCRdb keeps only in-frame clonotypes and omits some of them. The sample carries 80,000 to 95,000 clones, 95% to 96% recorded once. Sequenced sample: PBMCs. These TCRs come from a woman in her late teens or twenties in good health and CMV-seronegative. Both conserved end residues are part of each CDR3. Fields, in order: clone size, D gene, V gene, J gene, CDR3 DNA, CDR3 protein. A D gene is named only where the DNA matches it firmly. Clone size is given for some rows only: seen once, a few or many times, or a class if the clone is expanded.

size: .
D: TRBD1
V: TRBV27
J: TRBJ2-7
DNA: TGTGCCAGCAGCCCACAGGGGCCCTTCTACGAGCAGTACTTC
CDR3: CASSPQGPFYEQYF

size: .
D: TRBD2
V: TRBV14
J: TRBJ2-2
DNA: TGTGCCAGCAGCCAAGAACCCTTCCGGGGGAGGGACACCGGGGAGCTGTTTTTT
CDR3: CASSQEPFRGRDTGELFF

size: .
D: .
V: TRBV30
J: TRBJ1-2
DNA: TGTGCCTGGAGTGTACCAGGATACTATGGCTACACCTTC
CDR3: CAWSVPGYYGYTF

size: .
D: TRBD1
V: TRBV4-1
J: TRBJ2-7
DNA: TGCGCCAGCAGCCAAGTCCGGACAGGGGGAGGGGAGCAGTACTTC
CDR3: CASSQVRTGGGEQYF

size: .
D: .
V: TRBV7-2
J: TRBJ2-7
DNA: TGTGCCAGCCTGGGGGCCTCCTACGAGCAGTACTTC
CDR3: CASLGASYEQYF

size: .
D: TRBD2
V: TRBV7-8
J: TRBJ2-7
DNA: TGTGCCAGCAGCCCACGAACACCGGGACTAGCGGGAACCCACCCCTACGAGCAGTACTTC
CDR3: CASSPRTPGLAGTHPYEQYF

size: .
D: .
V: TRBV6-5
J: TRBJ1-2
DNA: TGTGCCAGCTCGGGCGGGCTAGGCTACACCTTC
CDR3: CASSGGLGYTF

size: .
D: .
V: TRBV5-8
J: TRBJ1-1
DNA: TGTGCCAGCAGCTTGTTTGAGGGAAATTACGCTGAAGCTTTCTTT
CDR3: CASSLFEGNYAEAFF

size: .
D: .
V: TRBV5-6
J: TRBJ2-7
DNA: TGTGCCAGCAGCCCGCTAACCTATAGCTCCTACGAGCAGTACTTC
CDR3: CASSPLTYSSYEQYF

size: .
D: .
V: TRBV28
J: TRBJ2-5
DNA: TGTGCCAGCAGTTTACAGGGGTCACCCGATGAGACCCAGTACTTC
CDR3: CASSLQGSPDETQYF

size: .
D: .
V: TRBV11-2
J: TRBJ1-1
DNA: TGTGCCAGCAGCCTGATTTATACAGAGATGAACACTGAAGCTTTCTTT
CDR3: CASSLIYTEMNTEAFF

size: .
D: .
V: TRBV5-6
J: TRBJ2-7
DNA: TGTGCCAGCAGCGGTAGCGGATACGAGCAGTACTTC
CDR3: CASSGSGYEQYF

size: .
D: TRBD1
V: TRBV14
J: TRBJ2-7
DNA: TGTGCCAGCAGCCAAAGGACAGGGAGCTCCTACGAGCAGTACTTC
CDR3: CASSQRTGSSYEQYF

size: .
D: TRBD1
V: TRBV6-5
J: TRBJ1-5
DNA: TGTGCCAGCAGGCGGGACAGGTTTGGCAATCAGCCCCAGCATTTT
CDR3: CASRRDRFGNQPQHF

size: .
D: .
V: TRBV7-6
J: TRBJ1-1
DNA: TGTGCCAGCAGCCCATTCCCGGTGAGTTCCACTGAAGCTTTCTTT
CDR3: CASSPFPVSSTEAFF

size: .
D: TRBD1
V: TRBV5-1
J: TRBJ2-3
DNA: TGCGCCAGCAGCTGGTCAGGGGGCGCAGATACGCAGTATTTT
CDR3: CASSWSGGADTQYF

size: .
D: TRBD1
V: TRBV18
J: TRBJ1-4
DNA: TGTGCCAGCTCACCGTACCCGGGACAGGGGGCTTTTCCAACTAATGAAAAACTGTTTTTT
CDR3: CASSPYPGQGAFPTNEKLFF

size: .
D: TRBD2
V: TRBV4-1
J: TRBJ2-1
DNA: TGCGCCAGCAGCCCGGGAGGCTCCTACAATGAGCAGTTCTTC
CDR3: CASSPGGSYNEQFF

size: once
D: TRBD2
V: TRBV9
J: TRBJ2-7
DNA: TGTGCCAGCAGCGACAAGGGACTAGCGGGAGTGGGCGAGCAGTACTTC
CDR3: CASSDKGLAGVGEQYF

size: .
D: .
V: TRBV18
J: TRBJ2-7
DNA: TGTGCCAGCTCACCACAGTACACTTTTTCGGGGACAAAGGCCTTC
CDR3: CASSPQYTFSGTKAF

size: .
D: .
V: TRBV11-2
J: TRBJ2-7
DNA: TGTGCCAGCAGCTTAGCCGGGAGCGGGTCCTACGAGCAGTACTTC
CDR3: CASSLAGSGSYEQYF

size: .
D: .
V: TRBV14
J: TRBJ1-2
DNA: TGTGCCAGCAGCCAAGATCCGAGGGCGCCAAACTATGGCTACACCTTC
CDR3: CASSQDPRAPNYGYTF

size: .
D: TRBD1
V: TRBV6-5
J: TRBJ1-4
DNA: TGTGCCAGCAGTCTCCAGGGGGCAACTAATGAAAAACTGTTTTTT
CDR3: CASSLQGATNEKLFF

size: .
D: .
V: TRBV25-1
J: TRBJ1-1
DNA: TGTGCCAGCAGACAGGGGAACACTGAAGCTTTCTTT
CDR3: CASRQGNTEAFF

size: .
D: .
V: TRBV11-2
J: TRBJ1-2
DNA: TGTGCCAGCAGCCCCGGGGGGGCGAACTATGGCTACACCTTC
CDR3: CASSPGGANYGYTF

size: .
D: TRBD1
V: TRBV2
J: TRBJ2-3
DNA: TGTGCCAGCAGTGGACAGGGGGCCCCGGATACGCAGTATTTT
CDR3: CASSGQGAPDTQYF

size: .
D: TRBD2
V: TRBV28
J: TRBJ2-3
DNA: TGTGCCAGCAGTTCAGCGGGACTCCAGGCGTCCACAGATACGCAGTATTTT
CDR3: CASSSAGLQASTDTQYF

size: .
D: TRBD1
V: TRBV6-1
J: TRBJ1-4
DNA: TGTGCCAGCAGTGAAGCGCTTCTGACAGGGACTCGTTTAGCTAATGAAAAACTGTTTTTT
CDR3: CASSEALLTGTRLANEKLFF

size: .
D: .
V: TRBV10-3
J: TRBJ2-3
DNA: TGTGCCATCAGACCTAACCTTGAACTAGCTGGGAGCACAGATACGCAGTATTTT
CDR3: CAIRPNLELAGSTDTQYF

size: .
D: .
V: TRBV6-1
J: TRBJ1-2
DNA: TGTGCCAGCGTGGAGGTGGCGGGGCTAGGGGGCTACACCTTC
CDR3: CASVEVAGLGGYTF

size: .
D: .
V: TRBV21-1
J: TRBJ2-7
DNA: TGTGCCAGCAGCAGAAGGAGCGAGCAGTACTTC
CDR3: CASSRRSEQYF

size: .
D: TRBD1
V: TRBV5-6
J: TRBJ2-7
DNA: TGTGCCAGCAGCTTCGCGGGACAGGGCTTCTACGAGCAGTACTTC
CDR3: CASSFAGQGFYEQYF

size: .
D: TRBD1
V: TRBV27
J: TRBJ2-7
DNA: TGTGCCAGCAGTTCCGGGACAGGAAGCGAGCAGTACTTC
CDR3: CASSSGTGSEQYF

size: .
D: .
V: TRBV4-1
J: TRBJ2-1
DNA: TGCGCCAGCAGCCAAGTACAGGGGAGGTGGAATGAGCAGTTCTTC
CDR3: CASSQVQGRWNEQFF

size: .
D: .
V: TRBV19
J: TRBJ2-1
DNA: TGTGCCAGTAGTATAGATAGTGTCAGGGGCAATGAGCAGTTCTTC
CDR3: CASSIDSVRGNEQFF

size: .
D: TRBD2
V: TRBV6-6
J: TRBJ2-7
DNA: TGTGCCAGCAGTTACTTTGGGACTAGTGTTTTCCACGAGCAGTACTTC
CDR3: CASSYFGTSVFHEQYF

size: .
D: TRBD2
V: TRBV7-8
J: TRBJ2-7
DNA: TGTGCCAGCAGCTTATCCCTAGCGGGAGCTTTGTACGAGCAGTACTTC
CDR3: CASSLSLAGALYEQYF

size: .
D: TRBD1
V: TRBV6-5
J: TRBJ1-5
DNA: TGTGCCAGCAGACGACAGGGCGTTAATCAGCCCCAGCATTTT
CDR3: CASRRQGVNQPQHF

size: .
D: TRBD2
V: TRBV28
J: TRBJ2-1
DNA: TGTGCCAGCAGTTCTCCCGGACTAGTAAATGAGCAGTTCTTC
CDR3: CASSSPGLVNEQFF

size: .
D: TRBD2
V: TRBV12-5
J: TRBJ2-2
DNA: TGTGCTAGTGGTTTGGTAGCGGGAGGGGCCGGGGAGCTGTTTTTT
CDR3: CASGLVAGGAGELFF

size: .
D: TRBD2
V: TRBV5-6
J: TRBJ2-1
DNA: TGTGCCAGCAGCCTGAAGACTAGCGGGAGGGCCAGGTCCTACAATGAGCAGTTCTTC
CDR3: CASSLKTSGRARSYNEQFF

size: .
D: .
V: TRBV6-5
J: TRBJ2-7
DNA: TGTGCCAGCAGTTACATCTTTCAACTCGACGAGGACGAGCAGTACTTC
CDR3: CASSYIFQLDEDEQYF

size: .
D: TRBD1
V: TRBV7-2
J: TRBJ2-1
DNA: TGTGCCAGCAGCTTAGTGGGACAGGGGCAGTACAATGAGCAGTTCTTC
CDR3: CASSLVGQGQYNEQFF

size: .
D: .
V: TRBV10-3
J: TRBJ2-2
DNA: TGTGCCATTAGTAAGAGGGGGAGTGGGTCCGGGGAGCTGTTTTTT
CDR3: CAISKRGSGSGELFF

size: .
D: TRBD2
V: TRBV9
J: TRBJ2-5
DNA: TGTGCCAGCAACAAGGAGGGAGGGGTTGAGACCCAGTACTTC
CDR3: CASNKEGGVETQYF

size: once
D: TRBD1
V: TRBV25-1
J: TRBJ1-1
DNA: TGTGCCAGCAGTGAATTAACAGGGGTGACTGAAGCTTTCTTT
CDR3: CASSELTGVTEAFF

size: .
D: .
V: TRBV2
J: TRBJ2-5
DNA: TGTGCCAGCAGTGAAGGGCGGGACAGAATGGGGACCCAGTACTTC
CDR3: CASSEGRDRMGTQYF

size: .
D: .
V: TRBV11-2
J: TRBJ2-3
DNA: TGTGCCAGCAGCTTAGAGGCGGTTCGCACAGATACGCAGTATTTT
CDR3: CASSLEAVRTDTQYF

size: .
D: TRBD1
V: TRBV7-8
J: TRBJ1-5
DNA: TGTGCCAGCAGCAGAATAGACAGGGGCGTTGGTAGCAATCAGCCCCAGCATTTT
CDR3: CASSRIDRGVGSNQPQHF

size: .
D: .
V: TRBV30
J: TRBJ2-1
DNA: TGTGCCTGGAGTGTGGGGGGTCAGGGCCAACCCACCTACAATGAGCAGTTCTTC
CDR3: CAWSVGGQGQPTYNEQFF

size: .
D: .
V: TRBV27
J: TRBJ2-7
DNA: TGTGCCAGCCGGAGCAATTTCTACGAGCAGTACTTC
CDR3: CASRSNFYEQYF

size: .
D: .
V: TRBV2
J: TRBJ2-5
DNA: TGTGCCAGCAGTGAATTTGGGGGGATAGGGCGGGAGACCCAGTACTTC
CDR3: CASSEFGGIGRETQYF

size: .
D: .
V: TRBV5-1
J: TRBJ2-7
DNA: TGCGCCAGCAGCTTGGCCGGTTTGGCCTACGAGCAGTACTTC
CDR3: CASSLAGLAYEQYF

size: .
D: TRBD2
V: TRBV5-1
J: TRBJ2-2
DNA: TGCGCCAGCAGCTTTATAACTAGCGGGAGCCTTAGGGAGCTGTTTTTT
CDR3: CASSFITSGSLRELFF

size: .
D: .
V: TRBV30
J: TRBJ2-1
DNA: TGTGCCTGGAGTGTTTTAAACAATGAGCAGTTCTTC
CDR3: CAWSVLNNEQFF

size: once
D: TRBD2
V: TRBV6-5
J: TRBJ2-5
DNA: TGTGCCAGCGGGGGGACTATCCAAGAGACCCAGTACTTC
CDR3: CASGGTIQETQYF